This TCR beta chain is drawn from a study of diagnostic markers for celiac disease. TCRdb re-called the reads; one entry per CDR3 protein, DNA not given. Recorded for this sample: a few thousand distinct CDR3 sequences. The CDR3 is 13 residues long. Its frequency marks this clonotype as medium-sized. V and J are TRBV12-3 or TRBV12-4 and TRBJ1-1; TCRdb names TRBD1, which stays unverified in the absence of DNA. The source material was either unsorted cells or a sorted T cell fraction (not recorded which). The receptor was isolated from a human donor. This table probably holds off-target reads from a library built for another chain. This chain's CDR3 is CASSLKGLTEAFF.